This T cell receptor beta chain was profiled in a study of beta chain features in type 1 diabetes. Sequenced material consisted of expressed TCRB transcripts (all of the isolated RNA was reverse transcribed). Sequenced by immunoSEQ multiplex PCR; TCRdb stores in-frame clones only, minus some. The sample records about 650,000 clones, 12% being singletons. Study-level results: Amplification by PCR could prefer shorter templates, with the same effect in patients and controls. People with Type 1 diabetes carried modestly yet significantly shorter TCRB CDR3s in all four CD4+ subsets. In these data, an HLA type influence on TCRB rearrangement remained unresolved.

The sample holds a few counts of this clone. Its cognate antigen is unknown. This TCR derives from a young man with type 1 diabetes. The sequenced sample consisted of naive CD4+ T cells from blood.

The CDR3 bases are TGCAGTGCTAGGACCGCCAATGAGCAGTTCTTC. The encoded protein is CSARTANEQFF. This rearrangement joins TRBV20-1 to TRBJ2-1; D not resolved. This CDR3 is built from 11 residues. V was trimmed by 3 bases and J by 6 bases, leaving 6 bases between them. Germline CDR1 DFQATT, CDR2 SNEGSKA (reference sequence).